This T cell receptor beta chain was captured in a study of control samples from healthy donors and cancer patients. Sequenced by immunoSEQ multiplex PCR; TCRdb stores in-frame clones only, minus some. This table has about 150,000 clones, 80% to 95% appearing once. The CDR3 length is 11 residues. Germline CDR1 is DFQATT and CDR2 is SNEGSKA (reference sequence). The ends were cut back, 4 bases at V and 9 bases at J, with 13 bases in the middle. Sequenced material: blood. This chain links TRBV20-1 with TRBJ2-7; a weak D match, TRBD2 (5 bases). The receptor was isolated from a man aged 18 to 30 in good health. The CDR3 DNA sequence: TGCAGTGCTAAGCGGCGTAAGCTGCAGTACTTC. Its translation: CSAKRRKLQYF.